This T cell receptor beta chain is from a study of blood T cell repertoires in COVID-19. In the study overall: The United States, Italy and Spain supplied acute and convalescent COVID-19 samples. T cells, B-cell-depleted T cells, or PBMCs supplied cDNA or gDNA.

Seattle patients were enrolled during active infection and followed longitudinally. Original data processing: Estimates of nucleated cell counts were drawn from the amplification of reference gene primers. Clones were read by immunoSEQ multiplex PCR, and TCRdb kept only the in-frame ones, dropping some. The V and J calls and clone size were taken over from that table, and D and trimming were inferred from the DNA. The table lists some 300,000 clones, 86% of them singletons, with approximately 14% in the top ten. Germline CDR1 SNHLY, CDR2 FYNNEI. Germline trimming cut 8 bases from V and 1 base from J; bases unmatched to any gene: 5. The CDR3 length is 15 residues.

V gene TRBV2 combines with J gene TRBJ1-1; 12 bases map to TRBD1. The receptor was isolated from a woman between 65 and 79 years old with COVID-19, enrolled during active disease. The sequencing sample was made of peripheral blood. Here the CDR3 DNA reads TGTGCCAGCGCGGGACAGGGGGCGTGGAACACTGAAGCTTTCTTT. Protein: CASAGQGAWNTEAFF.